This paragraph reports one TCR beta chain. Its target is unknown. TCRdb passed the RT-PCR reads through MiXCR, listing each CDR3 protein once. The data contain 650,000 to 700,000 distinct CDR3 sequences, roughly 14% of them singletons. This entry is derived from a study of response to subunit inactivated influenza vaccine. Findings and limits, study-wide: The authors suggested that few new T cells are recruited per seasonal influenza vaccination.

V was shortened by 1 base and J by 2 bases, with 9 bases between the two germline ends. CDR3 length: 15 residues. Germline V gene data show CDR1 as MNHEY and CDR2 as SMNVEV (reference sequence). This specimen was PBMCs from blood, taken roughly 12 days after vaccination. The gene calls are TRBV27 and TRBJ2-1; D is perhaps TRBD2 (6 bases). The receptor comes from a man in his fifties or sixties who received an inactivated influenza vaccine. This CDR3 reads CASSLYLAPYNEQFF. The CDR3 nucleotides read TGTGCCAGCAGTTTATATCTAGCGCCCTACAATGAGCAGTTCTTC.